The T cell receptor (beta chain) under discussion was sequenced for a study of cytomegalovirus exposure and HLA in healthy donors. Note on this clone: Its specificity is not known.

PCR was performed using 60 Vbeta and 13 Jbeta primers. The method was immunoSEQ multiplex PCR; TCRdb's version includes in-frame clones alone and lacks a portion of them. The profile shows approximately 110,000 clones, over 70% of them singletons. Among the donors, all were healthy bone marrow donors. In germline, CDR1 is MNHEY, CDR2 SVGAGI. Trimming took 2 bases from V and 8 from J; bases not matched to a gene: 4. The CDR3 runs to 14 residues. Study-wide results and caveats: Reports state that TCR beta sequences accurately predicted most subjects' HLA-A and HLA-B alleles. The productive fraction for most TCR beta V segments was about 90% or about 30% in an earlier analysis.

The clonotype comes from a man younger than 45 in good health and CMV-seronegative. The chain uses TRBV6-5 and TRBJ1-4; 8 bases map to TRBD1. The sample taken for sequencing was PBMCs. The CDR3 region is CASSYNRGTEKLFF. CDR3 DNA: TGTGCCAGCAGTTACAACAGGGGGACGGAAAAACTGTTTTTT.